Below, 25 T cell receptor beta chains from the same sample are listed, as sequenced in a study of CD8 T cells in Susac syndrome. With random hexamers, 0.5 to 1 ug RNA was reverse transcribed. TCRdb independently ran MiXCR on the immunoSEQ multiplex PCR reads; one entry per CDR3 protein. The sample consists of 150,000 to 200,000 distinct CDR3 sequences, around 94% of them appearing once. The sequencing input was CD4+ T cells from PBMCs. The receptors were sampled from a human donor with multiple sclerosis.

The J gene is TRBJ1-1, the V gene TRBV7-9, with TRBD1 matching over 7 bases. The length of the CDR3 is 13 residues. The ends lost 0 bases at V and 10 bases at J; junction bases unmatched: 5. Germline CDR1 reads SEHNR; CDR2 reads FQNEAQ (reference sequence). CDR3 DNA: TGTGCCAGCAGCTTAGCCACAGGGGCGAGAGCTTTCTTT. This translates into CASSLATGARAFF.

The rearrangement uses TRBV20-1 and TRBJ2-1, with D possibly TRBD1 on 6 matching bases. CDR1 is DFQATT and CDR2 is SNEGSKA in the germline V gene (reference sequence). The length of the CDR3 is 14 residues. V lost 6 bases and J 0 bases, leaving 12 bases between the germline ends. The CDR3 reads CSAIQGGSYNEQFF. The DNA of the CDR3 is TGCAGTGCCATACAGGGTGGCTCCTACAATGAGCAGTTCTTC.

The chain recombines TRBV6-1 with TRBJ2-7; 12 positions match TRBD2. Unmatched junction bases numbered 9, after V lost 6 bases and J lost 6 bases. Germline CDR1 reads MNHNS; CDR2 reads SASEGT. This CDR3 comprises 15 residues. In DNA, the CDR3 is TGTGCCAGCAGGACCCTTCTAGCGGGAGGGTCCGAGCAGTACTTC. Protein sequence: CASRTLLAGGSEQYF.

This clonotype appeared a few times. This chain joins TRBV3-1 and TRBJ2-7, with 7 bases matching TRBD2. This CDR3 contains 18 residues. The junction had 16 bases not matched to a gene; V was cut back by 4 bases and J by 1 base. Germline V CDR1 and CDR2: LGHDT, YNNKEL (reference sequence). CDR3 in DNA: TGTGCCAGCAGCCGGGGGGGGGTCGCCGGGACGTCTTCCTACGAGCAGTACTTC. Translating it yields CASSRGGVAGTSSYEQYF.

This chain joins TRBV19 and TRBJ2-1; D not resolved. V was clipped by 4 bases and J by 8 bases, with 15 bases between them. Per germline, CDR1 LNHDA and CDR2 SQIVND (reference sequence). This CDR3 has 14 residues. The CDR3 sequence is CASSRSARVDEQFF. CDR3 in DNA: TGTGCCAGTAGTAGATCGGCCCGCGTCGATGAGCAGTTCTTC.

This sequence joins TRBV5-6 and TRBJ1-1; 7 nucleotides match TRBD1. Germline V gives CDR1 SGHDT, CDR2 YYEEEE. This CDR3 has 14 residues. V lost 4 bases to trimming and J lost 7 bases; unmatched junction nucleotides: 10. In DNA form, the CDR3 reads TGTGCCAGCAGCCCGACAGGGAGGATTGGTGAAGCTTTCTTT. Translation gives CASSPTGRIGEAFF. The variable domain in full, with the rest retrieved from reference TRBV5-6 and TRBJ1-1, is DAGVTQSPTHLIKTRGQQVTLRCSPKSGHDTVSWYQQALGQGPQFIFQYYEEEERQRGNFPDRFSGHQFPNYSSELNVNALLLGDSALYLCASSPTGRIGEAFFGQGTRLTVV.

CDR3 bases: TGTGCCAGCGCGGGCCTCAGCACTGAAGCTTTCTTT. Its protein product is CASAGLSTEAFF. This sequence joins TRBV6-5 and TRBJ1-1; D gene ambiguous. The germline gives CDR1 MNHEY, CDR2 SVGAGI. The CDR3 has 12 residues. The V end lost 8 bases, the J end lost 4 bases, and 11 bases lay between the germline ends.

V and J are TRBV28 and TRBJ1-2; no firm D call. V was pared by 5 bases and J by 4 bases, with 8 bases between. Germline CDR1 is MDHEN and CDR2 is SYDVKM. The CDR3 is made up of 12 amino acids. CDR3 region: CASSPSTYGYTF. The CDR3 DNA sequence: TGTGCCAGCAGTCCCAGCACCTATGGCTACACCTTC.

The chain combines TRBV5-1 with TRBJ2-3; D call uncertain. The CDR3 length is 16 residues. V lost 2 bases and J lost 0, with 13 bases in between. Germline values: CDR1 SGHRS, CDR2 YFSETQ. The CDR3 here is CASSLGVDISTDTQYF. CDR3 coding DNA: TGCGCCAGCAGCTTAGGAGTGGATATTAGCACAGATACGCAGTATTTT.

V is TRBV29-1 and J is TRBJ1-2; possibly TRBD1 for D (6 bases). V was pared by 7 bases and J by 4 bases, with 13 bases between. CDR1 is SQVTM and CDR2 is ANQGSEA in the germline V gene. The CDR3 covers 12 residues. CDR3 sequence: CSGGGKSYGYTF. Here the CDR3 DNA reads TGCAGCGGAGGGGGAAAATCCTATGGCTACACCTTC.

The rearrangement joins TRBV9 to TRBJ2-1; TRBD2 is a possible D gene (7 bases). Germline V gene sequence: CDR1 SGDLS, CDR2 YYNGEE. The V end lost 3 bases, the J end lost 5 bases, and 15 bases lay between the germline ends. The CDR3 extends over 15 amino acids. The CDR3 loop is CASSAGGGRNNEQFF. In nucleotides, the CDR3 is TGTGCCAGCAGCGCTGGGGGGGGCCGGAACAATGAGCAGTTCTTC. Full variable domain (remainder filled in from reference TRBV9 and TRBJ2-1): DSGVTQTPKHLITATGQRVTLRCSPRSGDLSVYWYQQSLDQGLQFLIQYYNGEERAKGNILERFSAQQFPDLHSELNLSSLELGDSALYFCASSAGGGRNNEQFFGPGTRLTVL.

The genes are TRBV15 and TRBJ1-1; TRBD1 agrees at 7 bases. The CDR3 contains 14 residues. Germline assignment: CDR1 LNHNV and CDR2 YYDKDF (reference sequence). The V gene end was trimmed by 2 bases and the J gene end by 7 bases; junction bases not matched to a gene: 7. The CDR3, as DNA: TGTGCCACCAGCAGAAGACAGGGTCAAGGTGAAGCTTTCTTT. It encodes CATSRRQGQGEAFF. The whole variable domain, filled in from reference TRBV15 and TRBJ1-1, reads DAMVIQNPRYQVTQFGKPVTLSCSQTLNHNVMYWYQQKSSQAPKLLFHYYDKDFNNEADTPDNFQSRRPNTSFCFLDIRSPGLGDTAMYLCATSRRQGQGEAFFGQGTRLTVV.

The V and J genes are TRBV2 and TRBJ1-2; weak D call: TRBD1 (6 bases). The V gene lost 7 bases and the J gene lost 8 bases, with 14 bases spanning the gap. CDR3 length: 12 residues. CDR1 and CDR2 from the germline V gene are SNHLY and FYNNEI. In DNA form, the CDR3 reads TGTGCCAGCACCACAGGGATAGGAGGCTACACCTTC. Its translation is CASTTGIGGYTF.

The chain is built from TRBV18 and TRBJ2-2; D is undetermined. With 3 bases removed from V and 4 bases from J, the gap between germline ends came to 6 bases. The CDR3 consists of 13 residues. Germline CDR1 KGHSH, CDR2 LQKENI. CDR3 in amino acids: CASSPTFTGELFF. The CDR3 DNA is TGTGCCAGCTCACCGACTTTCACCGGGGAGCTGTTTTTT. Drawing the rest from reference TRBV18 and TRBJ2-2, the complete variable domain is NAGVMQNPRHLVRRRGQEARLRCSPMKGHSHVYWYRQLPEEGLKFMVYLQKENIIDESGMPKERFSAEFPKEGPSILRIQQVVRGDSAAYFCASSPTFTGELFFGEGSRLTVL.

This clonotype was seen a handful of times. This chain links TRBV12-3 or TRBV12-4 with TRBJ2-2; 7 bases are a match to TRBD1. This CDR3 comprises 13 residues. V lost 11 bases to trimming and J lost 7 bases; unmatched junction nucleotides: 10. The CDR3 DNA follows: TGTGCCTCCAGAGGGCAGGGGGTCGGGGAGCTGTTTTTT. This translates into CASRGQGVGELFF.

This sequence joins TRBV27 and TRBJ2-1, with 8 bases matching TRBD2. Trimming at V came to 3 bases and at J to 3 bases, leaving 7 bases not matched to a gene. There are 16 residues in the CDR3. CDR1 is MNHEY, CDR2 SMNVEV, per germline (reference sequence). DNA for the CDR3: TGTGCCAGCAGTTTCTATGCGGGGGGTAACTACAATGAGCAGTTCTTC. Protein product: CASSFYAGGNYNEQFF.

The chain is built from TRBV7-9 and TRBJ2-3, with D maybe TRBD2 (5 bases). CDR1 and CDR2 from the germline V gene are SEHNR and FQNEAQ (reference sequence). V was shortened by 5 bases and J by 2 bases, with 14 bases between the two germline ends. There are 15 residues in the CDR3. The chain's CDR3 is CASSQAGGFTDTQYF. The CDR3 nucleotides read TGTGCCAGCAGCCAAGCAGGAGGATTCACAGATACGCAGTATTTT.

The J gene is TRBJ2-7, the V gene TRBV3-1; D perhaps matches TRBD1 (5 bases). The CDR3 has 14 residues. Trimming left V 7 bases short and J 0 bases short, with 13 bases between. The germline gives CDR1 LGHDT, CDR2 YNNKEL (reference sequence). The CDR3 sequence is CASTQTASSYEQYF. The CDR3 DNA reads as TGTGCCAGCACCCAGACAGCGAGCTCCTACGAGCAGTACTTC.

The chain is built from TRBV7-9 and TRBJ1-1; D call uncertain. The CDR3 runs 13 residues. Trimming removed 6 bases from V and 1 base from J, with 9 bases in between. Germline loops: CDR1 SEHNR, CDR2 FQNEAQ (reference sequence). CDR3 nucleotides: TGTGCCAGCAGAGGAGACTCGAACACTGAAGCTTTCTTT. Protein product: CASRGDSNTEAFF.

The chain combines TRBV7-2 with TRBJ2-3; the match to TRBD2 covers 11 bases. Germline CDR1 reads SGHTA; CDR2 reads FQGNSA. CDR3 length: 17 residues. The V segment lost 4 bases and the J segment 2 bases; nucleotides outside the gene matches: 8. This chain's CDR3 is CASSSRLAGPLTDTQYF. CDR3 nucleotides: TGTGCCAGCAGCTCCCGACTAGCGGGACCACTCACAGATACGCAGTATTTT.

The CDR3 spells CAISEGTTAEQFF. CDR3 nucleotide sequence: TGTGCCATCAGTGAGGGGACTACAGCTGAGCAGTTCTTC. The chain uses TRBV10-3 and TRBJ2-1; TRBD2 matches 7 bases. With V trimmed by 2 bases and J by 9 bases, 4 bases remained unmatched. The CDR3 is 13 amino acids. Germline loops: CDR1 ENHRY, CDR2 SYGVKD.

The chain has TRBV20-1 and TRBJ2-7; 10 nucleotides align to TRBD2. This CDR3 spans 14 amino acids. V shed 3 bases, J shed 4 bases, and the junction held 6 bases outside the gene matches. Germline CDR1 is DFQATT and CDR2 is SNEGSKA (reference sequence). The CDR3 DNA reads TGCAGTGCTAGGGGAGCGGGAGGGCCTTACGAGCAGTACTTC. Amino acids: CSARGAGGPYEQYF.

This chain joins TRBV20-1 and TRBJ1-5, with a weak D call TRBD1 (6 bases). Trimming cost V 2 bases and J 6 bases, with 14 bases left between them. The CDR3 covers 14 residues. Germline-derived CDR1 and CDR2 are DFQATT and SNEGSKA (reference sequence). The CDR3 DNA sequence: TGCAGTGCTAGAACTTTCGGGGGCCGTCAGCCCCAGCATTTT. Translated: CSARTFGGRQPQHF.

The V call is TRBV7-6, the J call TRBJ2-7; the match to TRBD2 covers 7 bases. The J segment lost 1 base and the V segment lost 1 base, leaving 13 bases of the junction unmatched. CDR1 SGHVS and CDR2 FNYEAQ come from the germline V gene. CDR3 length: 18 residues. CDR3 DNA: TGTGCCAGCAGCTTAGAAGCAGTAGTGCGGGAGTATTCCTACGAGCAGTACTTC. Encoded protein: CASSLEAVVREYSYEQYF. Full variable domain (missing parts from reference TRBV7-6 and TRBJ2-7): GAGVSQSPRYKVTKRGQDVALRCDPISGHVSLYWYRQALGQGPEFLTYFNYEAQQDKSGLPNDRFSAERPEGSISTLTIQRTEQRDSAMYRCASSLEAVVREYSYEQYFGPGTRLTVT.

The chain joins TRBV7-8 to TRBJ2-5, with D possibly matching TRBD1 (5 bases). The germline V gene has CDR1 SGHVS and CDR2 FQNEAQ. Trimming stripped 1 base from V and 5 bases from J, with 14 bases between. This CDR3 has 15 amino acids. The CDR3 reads CASSLDTGRSETQYF. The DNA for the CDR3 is TGTGCCAGCAGCTTAGATACAGGCCGAAGCGAGACCCAGTACTTC.